The next 3 T cell receptor beta chains were all read from a single sample in a study of cytomegalovirus exposure and HLA in healthy donors. 13 Jbeta primers and 60 Vbeta primers were used for the PCR. The data were produced by immunoSEQ multiplex PCR, yet TCRdb's version contains in-frame clones alone and is incomplete. The top ten hold more than 2.5% of the sample, which has under 110,000 clones, 75% seen once. The specimen was PBMCs. The receptors derive from a male donor in good health and CMV-seropositive.

This sequence joins TRBV4-2 and TRBJ2-3; D is ambiguous. CDR1 is LGHNA, CDR2 YNFKEQ, per germline. CDR3 length: 11 residues. The V and J ends lost 7 bases and 1 base respectively, with 3 bases between them. The CDR3 here is CASTGTDTQYF. The CDR3, as DNA: TGTGCCAGCACGGGCACAGATACGCAGTATTTT.

This clone has more than one count but fewer than ten. The V call is TRBV5-6, the J call TRBJ1-4; TRBD1 matches at 9 bases. The CDR3 has 15 residues. The trim removed 3 bases at V and 8 bases at J, leaving 8 bases unmatched. Per the germline V gene, CDR1 is SGHDT and CDR2 is YYEEEE. CDR3 sequence reads: CASSWTGTGTEKLFF. CDR3 sequence (DNA): TGTGCCAGCAGCTGGACCGGGACAGGGACCGAAAAACTGTTTTTT.

Concerning this clone itself: At one boundary the junction diverges from the germline segment, which might be a read error. The chain employs TRBV6-1 and TRBJ2-1; 10 bases are shared with TRBD1. The V gene's germline CDR1 is MNHNS and CDR2 SASEGT. CDR3 size: 13 residues. In nucleotides, the CDR3 is TGTGCCAGCAGTGTAGCGGCGGGACAGGGGTTCCTCTTC. Protein product: CASSVAAGQGFLF.